The 21 T cell receptor beta chains in this list originate from one sample, sequenced in a study of cytomegalovirus exposure and HLA in healthy donors. PCR used 60 Vbeta primers and 13 Jbeta primers. Assay: immunoSEQ multiplex PCR; the TCRdb copy retains only in-frame clones and omits some. In the table there are more than 85,000 clones, about 77% of which are singletons. Sequenced input: PBMCs. The receptors originated from a woman between 45 and 60 years old in good health and CMV-seropositive.

This chain uses TRBV25-1 with TRBJ2-7, with D tentatively TRBD2 (5 bases). The ends were cut back, 4 bases at V and 0 bases at J, with 10 bases in the middle. This CDR3 has 14 amino acids. Germline CDR1 is MGHDK and CDR2 is SYGVNS. This chain's CDR3 is CASSVGSASYEQYF. The CDR3 region has the DNA TGTGCCAGCAGTGTGGGGAGCGCCTCCTACGAGCAGTACTTC.

The chain couples TRBV25-1 to TRBJ1-3, with 7 positions matching TRBD1. The V gene end was trimmed by 6 bases and the J gene end by 4 bases; junction bases not matched to a gene: 9. Germline-derived CDR1 and CDR2 are MGHDK and SYGVNS. The CDR3 runs 15 residues. CDR3 protein: CASRETGAGGNTIYF. As DNA, the CDR3 is TGTGCCAGCAGGGAAACAGGGGCTGGCGGAAACACCATATATTTT.

The gene calls are TRBV21-1 and TRBJ2-1; the DNA was not used to check the table's D call, TRBD2. TRBV21-1 is listed as a pseudogene. The CDR3 contains 16 residues. CDR3: CASPRASGGPVNEQFF. The CDR3 nucleotides read TGTGCCAGCCCCAGGGCTAGCGGGGGCCCTGTCAATGAGCAGTTCTTC.

The rearrangement uses TRBV29-1 and TRBJ2-7; D perhaps matches TRBD1 (5 bases). Looked up from germline, CDR1 is SQVTM and CDR2 is ANQGSEA. The V end lost 7 bases, the J end lost 2 bases, and 18 bases lay between the germline ends. This CDR3 contains 14 residues. The CDR3 region is CSATGQGLPYEQYF. In nucleotides, the CDR3 is TGCAGCGCCACCGGGCAGGGATTGCCCTACGAGCAGTACTTC.

This chain joins TRBV2 and TRBJ2-7; D perhaps matches TRBD2 (5 bases). Trimming cost V 6 bases and J 2 bases, with 8 bases left between them. From germline, CDR1 is SNHLY and CDR2 FYNNEI. The CDR3 length is 12 residues. In nucleotides, the CDR3 is TGTGCCAGCAGGGCCGGGGCCTACGAGCAGTACTTC. Translating it yields CASRAGAYEQYF.

The chain combines TRBV29-1 with TRBJ2-7; 8 bases are a match to TRBD1. This CDR3 is built from 12 residues. The trim removed 4 bases at V and 1 base at J, leaving 0 bases unmatched. CDR1 SQVTM and CDR2 ANQGSEA come from the germline V gene. DNA for the CDR3: TGCAGCGTTGGACAGGGGTCCTACGAGCAGTACTTC. It codes for CSVGQGSYEQYF.

V usage is TRBV10-3 and J usage is TRBJ2-7, with TRBD2 matching 10 bases. With V trimmed by 6 bases and J by 4 bases, 6 bases remained unmatched. CDR1 is ENHRY and CDR2 is SYGVKD in the germline V gene. This CDR3 is built from 14 residues. CDR3 bases: TGTGCCATCAGCCACGCACTAGCGGGGTACGAGCAGTACTTC. Translation: CAISHALAGYEQYF.

Only one count was recorded for this clone. This rearrangement joins TRBV5-4 to TRBJ2-2, with 7 bases lining up with TRBD1. Germline V gene data show CDR1 as SGHNT and CDR2 as YYREEE (reference sequence). The trim removed 6 bases at V and 9 bases at J, leaving 8 bases unmatched. The CDR3 has 13 amino acids. The CDR3 DNA is TGTGCCAGCAACTGGCAGGGGGTACGGGAGCTGTTTTTT. Protein sequence: CASNWQGVRELFF.

A single count supports this clone. This rearrangement joins TRBV30 to TRBJ1-2; 7 bases fit TRBD1. CDR1 is GTSNPN, CDR2 SVGIG, per germline (reference sequence). Trimming removed 8 bases from V and 3 bases from J; junction bases left unmatched: 6. This CDR3 is built from 12 residues. CDR3 protein: CAKRGQDYGYTF. In nucleotides, the CDR3 is TGTGCCAAAAGGGGGCAGGACTATGGCTACACCTTC.

The rearrangement joins TRBV6-5 to TRBJ1-2, with unresolved D. V dropped 10 bases and J dropped 5 bases, with 20 bases sitting between them. In germline, CDR1 is MNHEY, CDR2 SVGAGI. The CDR3 has 14 residues. The CDR3 reads CAIRPSSGSYGYTF. DNA of the CDR3: TGTGCCATCCGGCCATCTTCGGGGAGTTATGGCTACACCTTC.

The V gene is TRBV5-1, the J gene TRBJ2-5; 11 positions match TRBD2. This CDR3 is built from 17 residues. Per germline, CDR1 SGHRS and CDR2 YFSETQ. V shed 2 bases and J 1 base; nucleotides not matched to a gene: 7. CDR3 in amino acids: CASSFTGTSGSQETQYF. Written as DNA, the CDR3 is TGCGCCAGCAGCTTCACGGGGACTAGCGGCAGCCAAGAGACCCAGTACTTC.

This clone was found once. V is TRBV5-5 and J is TRBJ2-7, with TRBD1 identical over 10 bases. The CDR3 contains 14 residues. Germline V lookup: CDR1 SGHKS, CDR2 YYEKEE (reference sequence). Trimming removed 2 bases from V and 5 bases from J; junction bases left unmatched: 4. For the CDR3, the DNA is TGTGCCAGCAGCTTACGGGACAGGGGCGACGAGCAGTACTTC. Its protein is CASSLRDRGDEQYF.

The V call is TRBV25-1, the J call TRBJ2-7; 14 nucleotides agree with TRBD2. V shed 4 bases and J 6 bases; nucleotides not matched to a gene: 8. Per the germline V gene, CDR1 is MGHDK and CDR2 is SYGVNS. The CDR3 length is 16 residues. CDR3 sequence reads: CASSVGTSGSSVEQYF. CDR3 DNA sequence: TGTGCCAGCAGTGTCGGGACTAGCGGGAGCTCAGTCGAGCAGTACTTC.

The chain is built from TRBV5-1 and TRBJ2-5, with D possibly TRBD1 on 5 matching bases. The V gene lost 2 bases and the J gene lost 5 bases, with 10 bases spanning the gap. The CDR3 is 13 residues long. The V gene's germline CDR1 is SGHRS and CDR2 YFSETQ. The CDR3 region is CASSLAGWETQYF. CDR3 nucleotides: TGCGCCAGCAGCTTAGCAGGGTGGGAGACCCAGTACTTC.

The CDR3 bases are TGTGCCAGCAGCAAAGCCGCTAGTTGGCTAGCGAGCTACGAGCAGTACTTC. As protein: CASSKAASWLASYEQYF. The chain has TRBV21-1 and TRBJ2-7; the table names TRBD2, a call not compared with the DNA. TRBV21-1 is labeled a pseudogene. CDR3 length equals 17 residues.

This chain connects TRBV15 to TRBJ1-5; D not resolved. V was trimmed by 5 bases and J by 4 bases, leaving 6 bases between them. Germline CDR1 is LNHNV and CDR2 is YYDKDF (reference sequence). The CDR3 runs to 12 residues. The CDR3 sequence: CATSAGNQPQHF. CDR3 DNA: TGTGCCACCAGCGCAGGAAATCAGCCCCAGCATTTT.

This chain uses TRBV10-3 with TRBJ2-1; 14 positions agree with TRBD2. Trimming took 8 bases from V and 8 from J; bases not matched to a gene: 8. This CDR3 has 15 residues. The germline V gene encodes CDR1 ENHRY and CDR2 SYGVKD. The chain's CDR3 is CAIAGTSGSRDEQFF. The CDR3 coding sequence is TGTGCCATCGCCGGGACTAGCGGGAGTAGAGATGAGCAGTTCTTC.

This chain connects TRBV30 to TRBJ2-2; TRBD1 agrees at 9 bases. CDR3 length: 15 residues. Trimming at V came to 1 base and at J to 2 bases, leaving 2 bases not matched to a gene. Germline values: CDR1 GTSNPN, CDR2 SVGIG (reference sequence). This CDR3 reads CAWSGGQGNTGELFF. Here the CDR3 DNA reads TGTGCCTGGAGTGGGGGACAGGGTAACACCGGGGAGCTGTTTTTT.

V gene TRBV19 combines with J gene TRBJ1-2; D not resolved. Deletions cut 5 bases from V and 3 bases from J, with 13 bases between. The CDR3 consists of 14 residues. Germline lookup yields CDR1 LNHDA and CDR2 SQIVND (reference sequence). The CDR3 here is CASSPRREDYGYTF. Here the CDR3 DNA reads TGTGCCAGTAGTCCTCGACGGGAGGACTATGGCTACACCTTC.

The V call is TRBV5-1, the J call TRBJ2-7, with D perhaps matching TRBD2 (6 bases). Looked up from germline, CDR1 is SGHRS and CDR2 is YFSETQ. V dropped 1 base and J dropped 3 bases, with 11 bases sitting between them. CDR3 length: 14 amino acids. The CDR3 nucleotides read TGCGCCAGCAGCTTGAGGGACTTCGACTACGAGCAGTACTTC. It translates to CASSLRDFDYEQYF.

The chain recombines TRBV2 with TRBJ2-2; TRBD2 is a possible D gene (6 bases). CDR1 SNHLY and CDR2 FYNNEI come from the germline V gene. V was cut by 5 bases and J by 5 bases, with 18 bases left in between. CDR3 length equals 16 residues. CDR3 region: CASSFLGGGGTGELFF. Here the CDR3 DNA reads TGTGCCAGCAGTTTCTTGGGTGGAGGAGGGACCGGGGAGCTGTTTTTT.